This is a list of T cell receptor beta chains from one sample in a study of T cell repertoires in cytomegalovirus infection. Their specific antigens are unknown. TCRdb analysed the reads with MiXCR anew, one entry per CDR3 protein. The sample includes 250,000 to 300,000 distinct CDR3 sequences, less than 25% of them seen just once. The sequencing here drew on cultured PBMCs, taken from culture after CMV antigen stimulation. Receptors were obtained from a human donor in good health (CMV status not recorded). Some clones in this sample may be carry-over from other donors' samples. Each CDR3 is given with its conserved first and last residue. D genes are given only for firm matches. Rows may omit the clone size; those that give it use once, few, many or a size class.

j_call: TRBJ1-6
clone_size: few
v_call: TRBV6-5
d_call: .
cdr3_nt: TGTGCCAGCAGGCACAACGACAGACTCTCCTATAATTCACCCCTCCACTTT
cdr3_aa: CASRHNDRLSYNSPLHF

j_call: TRBJ1-2
clone_size: .
v_call: TRBV7-4
d_call: TRBD1
cdr3_nt: TGTGCCAGCAGCTTAGCAATGGGACAGGGAAAGAACTATGGCTACACCTTC
cdr3_aa: CASSLAMGQGKNYGYTF

j_call: TRBJ1-4
clone_size: .
v_call: TRBV10-3
d_call: .
cdr3_nt: TGTGCCATCAGTGAGTCGCCAGGGGTGGGTGAAAAACTGTTTTTT
cdr3_aa: CAISESPGVGEKLFF

j_call: TRBJ2-1
clone_size: .
v_call: TRBV7-9
d_call: .
cdr3_nt: TGTGCCAGCAGCTTAGGGGGATTGGCGGGATCCTACAATGAGCAGTTCTTC
cdr3_aa: CASSLGGLAGSYNEQFF

j_call: TRBJ2-1
clone_size: .
v_call: TRBV7-2
d_call: .
cdr3_nt: TGTGCCAGCAGCCCCCCTAGTCCTGAGCAGTTCTTC
cdr3_aa: CASSPPSPEQFF

j_call: TRBJ2-1
clone_size: .
v_call: TRBV7-8
d_call: .
cdr3_nt: TGTGCCAGCAGCTTAGGAGCGGGACAGGCTTTCAATGAGCAGTTCTTC
cdr3_aa: CASSLGAGQAFNEQFF

j_call: TRBJ2-1
clone_size: few
v_call: TRBV20-1
d_call: TRBD2
cdr3_nt: TGCAGTGCTCCGGGACTAGCGGGAGGGCCAAGTGAGCAGTTCTTC
cdr3_aa: CSAPGLAGGPSEQFF

j_call: TRBJ2-1
clone_size: .
v_call: TRBV11-2
d_call: TRBD2
cdr3_nt: TGTGCCAGCAGCTCCACCGGACTAGCGGGAGGAGAGCAGTTCTTC
cdr3_aa: CASSSTGLAGGEQFF

j_call: TRBJ2-7
clone_size: few
v_call: TRBV4-1
d_call: .
cdr3_nt: TGCGCCAGCATTGGGGAAGGAGGTTCCGAGCAGTACTTC
cdr3_aa: CASIGEGGSEQYF

j_call: TRBJ2-5
clone_size: many
v_call: TRBV6-1
d_call: .
cdr3_nt: TGTGCCAGCAGTCCCCTATGGGGCCAGGAGACCCAGTACTTC
cdr3_aa: CASSPLWGQETQYF

j_call: TRBJ2-1
clone_size: .
v_call: TRBV27
d_call: TRBD2
cdr3_nt: TGTGCCAGCAGCAGATCGGGACTAGCGGGAGGAAGCTACAATGAGCAGTTCTTC
cdr3_aa: CASSRSGLAGGSYNEQFF

j_call: TRBJ1-6
clone_size: few
v_call: TRBV6-5
d_call: .
cdr3_nt: TGTGCCAGCAGGGCCTCACCCTTGAGCTCCTATAATTCACCCCTCCACTTT
cdr3_aa: CASRASPLSSYNSPLHF

j_call: TRBJ1-2
clone_size: .
v_call: TRBV23-1
d_call: .
cdr3_nt: TGCGCCAGCAGTCAATTTGGGGACTATGGCTACACCTTC
cdr3_aa: CASSQFGDYGYTF

j_call: TRBJ1-1
clone_size: .
v_call: TRBV11-1
d_call: TRBD1
cdr3_nt: TGTGCCAGCAGCCCGGGACAGGGGAGTCTCACTGAAGCTTTCTTT
cdr3_aa: CASSPGQGSLTEAFF

j_call: TRBJ2-2
clone_size: many
v_call: TRBV7-2
d_call: .
cdr3_nt: TGTGCCAGCAGCTTAAAGCGTTCGGCAGGGACGAACACCGGGGAGCTGTTTTTT
cdr3_aa: CASSLKRSAGTNTGELFF

j_call: TRBJ2-5
clone_size: many
v_call: TRBV19
d_call: .
cdr3_nt: TGTGCCAGTAGTATAGCGGGGAGAGAGACCCAGTACTTC
cdr3_aa: CASSIAGRETQYF

j_call: TRBJ1-5
clone_size: .
v_call: TRBV24-1
d_call: TRBD1
cdr3_nt: TGTGCCACCAGTGTTGGGGGACAGAACAATCAGCCCCAGCATTTT
cdr3_aa: CATSVGGQNNQPQHF

j_call: TRBJ1-2
clone_size: few
v_call: TRBV12-3/TRBV12-4
d_call: TRBD1
cdr3_nt: TGTGCCAGCAGCCGAGACCAACGCGGGACAGGGAATAACTATGGCTACACCTTC
cdr3_aa: CASSRDQRGTGNNYGYTF

j_call: TRBJ2-7
clone_size: many
v_call: TRBV7-2
d_call: .
cdr3_nt: TGTGCCAGCAGCTTAGACAGGCGGGAGCAGTACTTC
cdr3_aa: CASSLDRREQYF

j_call: TRBJ2-5
clone_size: once
v_call: TRBV29-1
d_call: TRBD1
cdr3_nt: TGCAGCGTTTCCCCGACAGGGGAAGAGACCCAGTACTTC
cdr3_aa: CSVSPTGEETQYF

j_call: TRBJ1-5
clone_size: .
v_call: TRBV5-1
d_call: .
cdr3_nt: TGCGCCAGCAGCCCCGGACAACTCAATCAGCCCCAGCATTTT
cdr3_aa: CASSPGQLNQPQHF

j_call: TRBJ1-3
clone_size: .
v_call: TRBV11-2
d_call: .
cdr3_nt: TGTGCCAGCAGCTTAGAACCGTCTGGAAACACCATATATTTT
cdr3_aa: CASSLEPSGNTIYF

j_call: TRBJ2-1
clone_size: few
v_call: TRBV24-1
d_call: TRBD1
cdr3_nt: TGTGCCACCAGTGACAGAGCAGGGGGCCTCCATGAGCAGTTCTTC
cdr3_aa: CATSDRAGGLHEQFF

j_call: TRBJ2-7
clone_size: .
v_call: TRBV9
d_call: TRBD1
cdr3_nt: TGTGCCAGCAGTGTGGGGACAGTTTCCTACGAGCAGTACTTC
cdr3_aa: CASSVGTVSYEQYF

j_call: TRBJ1-3
clone_size: .
v_call: TRBV15
d_call: .
cdr3_nt: TGTGCCACCAGCAGAGTAGAGACACAGGGTCGGACTGGAAACACCATATATTTT
cdr3_aa: CATSRVETQGRTGNTIYF

j_call: TRBJ2-3
clone_size: .
v_call: TRBV6-5
d_call: TRBD2
cdr3_nt: TGTGCCAGCAGTTACCGGGCGGGAGGACCCACAGATACGCAGTATTTT
cdr3_aa: CASSYRAGGPTDTQYF

j_call: TRBJ1-1
clone_size: many
v_call: TRBV7-2
d_call: TRBD1
cdr3_nt: TGTGCCAGCAGCCCCCGAACAGGGGCTGGAGAAGCTTTCTTT
cdr3_aa: CASSPRTGAGEAFF

j_call: TRBJ2-7
clone_size: .
v_call: TRBV4-1
d_call: TRBD2
cdr3_nt: TGCGCCAGCAGCCCGATGGGACTAGCAAGCAACGAGCAGTACTTC
cdr3_aa: CASSPMGLASNEQYF

j_call: TRBJ1-2
clone_size: few
v_call: TRBV6-2/TRBV6-3
d_call: TRBD1
cdr3_nt: TGTGCCAGCAGTTACTTACCGGACAGGGGGCTCTATGGCTACACCTTC
cdr3_aa: CASSYLPDRGLYGYTF

j_call: TRBJ2-2
clone_size: few
v_call: TRBV30
d_call: .
cdr3_nt: TGTGCCTGGAAGGGGGGAGGGGAGCTGTTTTTT
cdr3_aa: CAWKGGGELFF

j_call: TRBJ1-4
clone_size: .
v_call: TRBV29-1
d_call: .
cdr3_nt: TGCAGCGTCCGCCCCGAGTACGAAAAACTGTTTTTT
cdr3_aa: CSVRPEYEKLFF

j_call: TRBJ2-1
clone_size: few
v_call: TRBV27
d_call: .
cdr3_nt: TGTGCCAGCAGTCTACCGACGTTAAGGAATGAGCAGTTCTTC
cdr3_aa: CASSLPTLRNEQFF

j_call: TRBJ2-7
clone_size: .
v_call: TRBV5-4
d_call: .
cdr3_nt: TGTGCCAGCAGCTTGGGGCAGCGGATCTCCTACGAGCAGTATTTC
cdr3_aa: CASSLGQRISYEQYF

j_call: TRBJ2-3
clone_size: few
v_call: TRBV4-1
d_call: .
cdr3_nt: TGCGCCAGCAGCCACGGCGCTACCACAGATACGCAGTATTTT
cdr3_aa: CASSHGATTDTQYF

j_call: TRBJ2-2
clone_size: .
v_call: TRBV3-1
d_call: .
cdr3_nt: TGTGCCAGCAGCCCCCCGTCCCTTCCGGTGCCTGTTCCCACCGGGGAGCTGTTTTTT
cdr3_aa: CASSPPSLPVPVPTGELFF

j_call: TRBJ2-3
clone_size: many
v_call: TRBV28
d_call: .
cdr3_nt: TGTGCCAGCAGTTTCCTTACTAGTTCCGGCACAGATACGCAGTATTTT
cdr3_aa: CASSFLTSSGTDTQYF

j_call: TRBJ2-5
clone_size: .
v_call: TRBV4-1
d_call: .
cdr3_nt: TGCGCCAGCAGCCAAGATTTAGGGGCAGGCCATGGGGGGACCCAGTACTTC
cdr3_aa: CASSQDLGAGHGGTQYF

j_call: TRBJ2-2
clone_size: many
v_call: TRBV7-2
d_call: TRBD1
cdr3_nt: TGTGCCAGCAGCCCACGGACAGGACACACCGGGGAGCTGTTTTTT
cdr3_aa: CASSPRTGHTGELFF

j_call: TRBJ1-6
clone_size: .
v_call: TRBV20-1
d_call: TRBD1
cdr3_nt: TGCAGTGCGTCGACAGGGACGAGTTCACCCCTCCACTTT
cdr3_aa: CSASTGTSSPLHF

j_call: TRBJ1-5
clone_size: few
v_call: TRBV6-1
d_call: .
cdr3_nt: TGTGCCAGCAGTAGGGGACTAGTCCCTCCTCAGCCCCAGCATTTT
cdr3_aa: CASSRGLVPPQPQHF

j_call: TRBJ2-1
clone_size: few
v_call: TRBV20-1
d_call: .
cdr3_nt: TGCAGTGCTAGTACCAATGGGAGAGGAGTGCCGCGGAATGAGCAGTTCTTC
cdr3_aa: CSASTNGRGVPRNEQFF

j_call: TRBJ1-1
clone_size: many
v_call: TRBV12-3/TRBV12-4
d_call: .
cdr3_nt: TGTGCCAGCAGTTTCCCCCGGGATCGAGCTTTCTTT
cdr3_aa: CASSFPRDRAFF

j_call: TRBJ2-1
clone_size: many
v_call: TRBV27
d_call: .
cdr3_nt: TGTGCCAGCGCCTTCACCCAGGACTTCCCCTACAATGAGCAGTTCTTC
cdr3_aa: CASAFTQDFPYNEQFF

j_call: TRBJ1-4
clone_size: many
v_call: TRBV7-8
d_call: TRBD1
cdr3_nt: TGTGCCAGCAGCTTAGAGCGCAGGGGGTCAAACGAAAAACTGTTTTTT
cdr3_aa: CASSLERRGSNEKLFF